This T cell receptor (beta chain) came from a study of T-cell reconstitution after alpha-beta-depleted transplantation in children. The germline V and J ends were trimmed by 5 bases and 0 bases, with 16 bases remaining between them. The CDR3 totals 17 residues. Germline-derived CDR1 and CDR2 are LGHNA and YNFKEQ. TCRbeta library construction was performed incorporating unique molecular identifiers. TCRdb recomputed calls from the PCR reads with MiXCR, one row per CDR3 protein. The data show 200,000 to 250,000 distinct CDR3 sequences, roughly 8.2% seen once. Study conclusions and caveats: Approximately two months post-transplant, alpha-beta T cells reportedly originated from several hundred expanded graft clones. Newly made T cells mostly supplied T-cell counts and diversity one year after transplant. Surviving thymic progenitors and recipient T cells were the source of high TCRbeta diversity at day 60 in some patients.

This clonotype occurred many times. Its antigen remains unidentified. This TCR came from a male patient younger than 18 who had a stem cell transplant for acute lymphoblastic leukemia, so the T cells may come from the graft donor. Sequenced material: PBMCs, mostly from graft donor cells, taken 180 days after TCRalphabeta/CD19-depleted stem cell transplant. The genes are TRBV4-2 and TRBJ2-2, with D perhaps given as TRBD1 or TRBD2 (6 bases each). The CDR3 spells CASSEIGGPANTGELFF. In DNA, the CDR3 is TGTGCCAGCAGCGAGATCGGGGGCCCAGCGAACACCGGGGAGCTGTTTTTT.